The 4 T cell receptor beta chains below come from one sample, sequenced in a study of T-cell reconstitution after alpha-beta-depleted transplantation in children. Unique molecular identifiers featured in how the TCRbeta library was prepared. From the PCR reads, TCRdb called clonotypes with MiXCR, one entry per CDR3 protein. The sample records hundreds of thousands of distinct CDR3 sequences, about a quarter being singletons. Specimen: PBMCs, collected before TCRalphabeta/CD19-depleted stem cell transplant. The origin of the receptors is a girl aged 2-9 years with Fanconi anemia, due to receive a stem cell transplant.

Turning to this clonotype: A much larger clonotype is one base distant, so this may be a read error. The chain recombines TRBV20-1 with TRBJ2-5; D is ambiguous. The CDR3 length is 10 residues. Germline CDR1 and CDR2: DFQATT and SNEGSKA (reference sequence). The CDR3: CSAVREAQYF. As DNA, the CDR3 is TGCAGTGCAGTTCGAGAGGCCCAGTACTTC.

V and J are TRBV29-1 and TRBJ2-1, with D tentatively TRBD1 (6 bases). The ends were cut back, 3 bases at V and 1 base at J, with 10 bases in the middle. CDR3 length equals 14 residues. Germline loops: CDR1 SQVTM, CDR2 ANQGSEA. CDR3 residues: CSVDPGHSYNEQFF. CDR3 nucleotides: TGCAGCGTTGATCCGGGACATTCCTACAATGAGCAGTTCTTC.

The CDR3 loop reads CSARDLQGEQYF. In DNA form, the CDR3 reads TGCAGTGCTAGAGATCTCCAGGGCGAGCAGTACTTC. The genes are TRBV20-1 and TRBJ2-7, with D maybe TRBD1 (5 bases). This CDR3 has 12 amino acids. Germline loops: CDR1 DFQATT, CDR2 SNEGSKA (reference sequence). The germline V and J ends were trimmed by 0 bases and 6 bases, with 9 bases remaining between them.

This clonotype was picked up many times. The V gene is TRBV29-1, the J gene TRBJ2-1; tentative D call: TRBD1 (5 bases). Deletions cut 4 bases from V and 0 bases from J, with 7 bases between. The CDR3 contains 13 residues. Germline CDR1 and CDR2: SQVTM and ANQGSEA. In nucleotides, the CDR3 is TGCAGCGTTGCTGACAGCTCCTACAATGAGCAGTTCTTC. Protein product: CSVADSSYNEQFF.